The rows below give T cell receptor beta chains drawn from one sample of a study of blood T cell repertoires in COVID-19. The table came from immunoSEQ multiplex PCR; TCRdb's copy has only in-frame clones and leaves some out. Of around 34,000 clones listed, approximately 80% were seen once; the top ten hold over 13%. Sequenced material: peripheral blood. These receptors came from a woman in her 70s with acute or convalescent COVID-19. Each CDR3 is given with its conserved first and last residue. D genes are given only for firm matches. Clone size, where shown, is once, few, many, or a class for clones that have expanded.

v_gene: TRBV10-3
j_gene: TRBJ1-1
d_gene: TRBD1
abundance: NA
CDR3nt: TGTGCCATCAGGACAGGGGGCACTGAAGCTTTCTTT
CDR3aa: CAIRTGGTEAFF

v_gene: TRBV6-5
j_gene: TRBJ2-5
d_gene: TRBD2
abundance: NA
CDR3nt: TGTGCCAGCAGTTACCAGAAGAGCGGGGGGGCGCAGACCCAGTACTTC
CDR3aa: CASSYQKSGGAQTQYF

v_gene: TRBV7-6
j_gene: TRBJ2-5
d_gene: TRBD2
abundance: NA
CDR3nt: TGTGCCAGCAGCCTATTGACTAGCGGGAGATCGAAAGAGACCCAGTACTTC
CDR3aa: CASSLLTSGRSKETQYF

v_gene: TRBV29-1
j_gene: TRBJ2-7
d_gene: NA
abundance: NA
CDR3nt: TGCAGCGTTTCTAGGGGGAGTCCCAACGAGCAGTACTTC
CDR3aa: CSVSRGSPNEQYF

v_gene: TRBV6-6
j_gene: TRBJ1-2
d_gene: NA
abundance: few
CDR3nt: TGTGCCAGCAGCAACAGGGATAACTATGGCTACACCTTC
CDR3aa: CASSNRDNYGYTF

v_gene: TRBV2
j_gene: TRBJ2-5
d_gene: NA
abundance: once
CDR3nt: TGTGCCAGCAGTGAAGCGCTCTCACCTCTAGAGGTGGAGACCCAGTACTTC
CDR3aa: CASSEALSPLEVETQYF

v_gene: TRBV6-5
j_gene: TRBJ1-4
d_gene: NA
abundance: NA
CDR3nt: TGTGCCAGCAGAGCCCCAGGTCCCACTAATGAAAAACTGTTTTTT
CDR3aa: CASRAPGPTNEKLFF

v_gene: TRBV19
j_gene: TRBJ2-7
d_gene: NA
abundance: NA
CDR3nt: TGTGCCAGTAGTATGGGGCTAGTCGCCCTCTACGAGCAGTACTTC
CDR3aa: CASSMGLVALYEQYF

v_gene: TRBV7-8
j_gene: TRBJ2-3
d_gene: NA
abundance: NA
CDR3nt: TGTGCCAGCAGCTTAATGGCAGGGAGCACAGATACGCAGTATTTT
CDR3aa: CASSLMAGSTDTQYF

v_gene: TRBV2
j_gene: TRBJ2-3
d_gene: TRBD2
abundance: NA
CDR3nt: TGTGCCAGCAGCAGCGGGGGGTCCCACCGAGATACGCAGTATTTT
CDR3aa: CASSSGGSHRDTQYF

v_gene: TRBV27
j_gene: TRBJ2-1
d_gene: TRBD1
abundance: NA
CDR3nt: TGTGCCAGCAGTTTCGGACAGGGGGCGCACAATGAGCAGTTCTTC
CDR3aa: CASSFGQGAHNEQFF

v_gene: TRBV6-5
j_gene: TRBJ2-3
d_gene: TRBD2
abundance: NA
CDR3nt: TGTGCCAGCAGCGTTAGCGGGGGGGCCGGAGATACGCAGTATTTT
CDR3aa: CASSVSGGAGDTQYF

v_gene: TRBV3-1/TRBV3-2
j_gene: TRBJ2-2
d_gene: NA
abundance: large
CDR3nt: TGTGCCAGCAGTCCTCAGGCGTACACCGGGGAGCTGTTTTTT
CDR3aa: CASSPQAYTGELFF

v_gene: TRBV19
j_gene: TRBJ1-4
d_gene: NA
abundance: NA
CDR3nt: TGTGCCAGTAGTATACGGCCGATAACGGGAGAAAAACTGTTTTTT
CDR3aa: CASSIRPITGEKLFF

v_gene: TRBV11-2
j_gene: TRBJ2-1
d_gene: NA
abundance: NA
CDR3nt: TGTGCCAGCAGCTTAGATCGAGTCCATGAGCAGTTCTTC
CDR3aa: CASSLDRVHEQFF

v_gene: TRBV4-1
j_gene: TRBJ2-3
d_gene: TRBD2
abundance: NA
CDR3nt: TGCGCCAGCAGCGGGACTAGCGGCACAGATACGCAGTATTTT
CDR3aa: CASSGTSGTDTQYF

v_gene: TRBV5-1
j_gene: TRBJ2-3
d_gene: TRBD2
abundance: NA
CDR3nt: TGCGCCAGCAGCTTCGGACTAGAATTCCTCGTGGATACGCAGTATTTT
CDR3aa: CASSFGLEFLVDTQYF

v_gene: TRBV4-2
j_gene: TRBJ2-7
d_gene: NA
abundance: NA
CDR3nt: TGTGCCAGCAGCCAAGATGGTGGAGGGACCTACGAGCAGTACTTC
CDR3aa: CASSQDGGGTYEQYF

v_gene: TRBV19
j_gene: TRBJ2-1
d_gene: TRBD2
abundance: NA
CDR3nt: TGTGCCAGTAGTTCGGGACTAGCGGGGGTAAGGGATGAGCAGTTCTTC
CDR3aa: CASSSGLAGVRDEQFF

v_gene: TRBV18
j_gene: TRBJ1-2
d_gene: TRBD1
abundance: NA
CDR3nt: TGTGCCAGCCAACTTAGCTGGACAGGGGACGGCTACACCTTC
CDR3aa: CASQLSWTGDGYTF

v_gene: TRBV10-3
j_gene: TRBJ2-1
d_gene: TRBD1
abundance: once
CDR3nt: TGTGCCATCAGTGGACAGGGGCAGGATGAGCAGTTCTTC
CDR3aa: CAISGQGQDEQFF

v_gene: TRBV6-5
j_gene: TRBJ2-7
d_gene: NA
abundance: NA
CDR3nt: TGTGCCAGCAGTTACGGACAGTTCTACGAGCAGTACTTC
CDR3aa: CASSYGQFYEQYF

v_gene: TRBV28
j_gene: TRBJ1-2
d_gene: NA
abundance: NA
CDR3nt: TGTGCCAGCACCAATCCAGGGTACTATGGCTACACCTTC
CDR3aa: CASTNPGYYGYTF

v_gene: TRBV19
j_gene: TRBJ2-2
d_gene: NA
abundance: NA
CDR3nt: TGTGCCAGTTTAACGGGGGAGCCGTTCCGGTCCGGGGAGCTGTTTTTT
CDR3aa: CASLTGEPFRSGELFF

v_gene: TRBV7-6
j_gene: TRBJ2-7
d_gene: TRBD2
abundance: NA
CDR3nt: TGTGCCAGCAGCTGGGCCCGGGGGGACTACGAGCAGTACTTC
CDR3aa: CASSWARGDYEQYF

v_gene: TRBV28
j_gene: TRBJ2-7
d_gene: NA
abundance: NA
CDR3nt: TGTGCCAGCAGCCTCCGGACTGGTCTTTACGAGCAGTACTTC
CDR3aa: CASSLRTGLYEQYF